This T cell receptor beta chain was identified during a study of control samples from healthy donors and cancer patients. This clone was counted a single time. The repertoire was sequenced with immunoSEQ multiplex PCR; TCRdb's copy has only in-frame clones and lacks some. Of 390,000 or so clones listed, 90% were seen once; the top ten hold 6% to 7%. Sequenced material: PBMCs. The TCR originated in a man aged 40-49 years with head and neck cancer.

DNA for the CDR3: TGTGCCAGCTCACCGAGCATATCCGGGGAGCTGTTTTTT. Amino acid sequence: CASSPSISGELFF. The chain combines TRBV18 with TRBJ2-2; D remains unclear. The germline V gene encodes CDR1 KGHSH and CDR2 LQKENI. The V and J ends lost 3 bases and 6 bases respectively, with 8 bases between them. The CDR3 has 13 residues.